The clone carrying this TCR beta chain came up many times. A single record per CDR3 protein comes from TCRdb applying MiXCR to the 5' RACE reads. The table lists just over 95,000 distinct CDR3 sequences, around 3.3% of them singletons. The sample belongs to a study of neurological immune-mediated disorders. The receptor was isolated from a woman in her late teens or twenties with multiple sclerosis. The sequenced sample consisted of PBMCs.

CDR3 sequence: CASSPGEREKLFF. The CDR3 DNA follows: TGTGCCAGCAGCCCTGGGGAGAGAGAAAAACTGTTTTTT. V and J are TRBV12-3 or TRBV12-4 and TRBJ1-4; D not certain. V was pared by 6 bases and J by 8 bases, with 13 bases between. CDR3 size: 13 residues.